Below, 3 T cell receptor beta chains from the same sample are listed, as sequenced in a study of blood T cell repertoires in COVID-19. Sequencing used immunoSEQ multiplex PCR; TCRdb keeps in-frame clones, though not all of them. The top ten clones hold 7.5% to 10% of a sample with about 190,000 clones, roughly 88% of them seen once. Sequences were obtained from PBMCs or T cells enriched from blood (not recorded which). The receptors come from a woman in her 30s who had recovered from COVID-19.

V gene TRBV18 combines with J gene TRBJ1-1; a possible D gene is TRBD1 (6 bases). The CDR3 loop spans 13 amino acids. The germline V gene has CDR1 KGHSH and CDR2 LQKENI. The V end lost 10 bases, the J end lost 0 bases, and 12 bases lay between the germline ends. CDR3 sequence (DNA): TGTGCCACCTTAGGACAGATGAACACTGAAGCTTTCTTT. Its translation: CATLGQMNTEAFF.

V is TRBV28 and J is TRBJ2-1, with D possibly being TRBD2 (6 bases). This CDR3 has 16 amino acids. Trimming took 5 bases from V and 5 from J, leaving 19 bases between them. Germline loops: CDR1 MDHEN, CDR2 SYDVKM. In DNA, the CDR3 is TGTGCCAGCAGTGAGGCGGGATCCCGGGGGAACAATGAGCAGTTCTTC. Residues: CASSEAGSRGNNEQFF.

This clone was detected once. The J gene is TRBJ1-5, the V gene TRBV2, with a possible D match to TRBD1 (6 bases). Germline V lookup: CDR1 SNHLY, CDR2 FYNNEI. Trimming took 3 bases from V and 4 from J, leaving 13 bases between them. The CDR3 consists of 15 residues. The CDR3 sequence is CASSEGGLPNQPQHF. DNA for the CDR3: TGTGCCAGCAGTGAGGGGGGGCTCCCAAATCAGCCCCAGCATTTT. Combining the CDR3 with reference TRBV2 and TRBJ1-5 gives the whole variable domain EPEVTQTPSHQVTQMGQEVILRCVPISNHLYFYWYRQILGQKVEFLVSFYNNEISEKSEIFDDQFSVERPDGSNFTLKIRSTKLEDSAMYFCASSEGGLPNQPQHFGDGTRLSIL.